This paragraph covers one T cell receptor beta chain sequence. These data belong to a study of blood T cell repertoires in COVID-19. Study overall: Italy, Spain and the United States were the sources of the convalescent and acute COVID-19 samples.

Original data processing: Amplifying reference gene primers gave estimates of nucleated cell counts. Produced via immunoSEQ multiplex PCR; TCRdb's table is partial and in-frame only. The V and J calls and the clone size are those of that table, but D and trimming were determined from the DNA. The sample has roughly 70,000 clones; about nine tenths are singletons. This CDR3 region has 15 residues. Deletions cut 7 bases from V and 9 bases from J, with 23 bases between. Germline lookup yields CDR1 SGHNT and CDR2 YYREEE (reference sequence). The chain recombines TRBV5-4 with TRBJ2-1, with D possibly being TRBD1 (6 bases). Input material: peripheral blood. The clonotype originates from an elderly woman with active COVID-19. The CDR3 here is CASCRPGQNDGEQFF. The CDR3 DNA reads as TGTGCCAGCTGCCGTCCAGGACAGAACGATGGTGAGCAGTTCTTC.